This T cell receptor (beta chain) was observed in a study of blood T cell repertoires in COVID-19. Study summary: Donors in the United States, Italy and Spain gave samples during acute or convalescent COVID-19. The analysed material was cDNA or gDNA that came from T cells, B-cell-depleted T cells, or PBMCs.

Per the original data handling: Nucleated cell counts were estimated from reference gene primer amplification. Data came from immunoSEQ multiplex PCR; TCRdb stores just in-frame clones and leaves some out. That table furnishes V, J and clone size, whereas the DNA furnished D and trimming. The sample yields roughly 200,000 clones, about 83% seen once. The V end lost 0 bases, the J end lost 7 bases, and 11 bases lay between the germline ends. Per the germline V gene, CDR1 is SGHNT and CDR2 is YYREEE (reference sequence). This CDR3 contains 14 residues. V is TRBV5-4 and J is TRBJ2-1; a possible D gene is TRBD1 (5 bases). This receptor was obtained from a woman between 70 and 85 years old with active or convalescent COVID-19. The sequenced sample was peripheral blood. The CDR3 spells CASSLEGPRNEQFF. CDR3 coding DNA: TGTGCCAGCAGCTTGGAGGGGCCCAGGAATGAGCAGTTCTTC. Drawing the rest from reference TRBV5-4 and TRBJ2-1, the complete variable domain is ETGVTQSPTHLIKTRGQQVTLRCSSQSGHNTVSWYQQALGQGPQFIFQYYREEENGRGNFPPRFSGLQFPNYSSELNVNALELDDSALYLCASSLEGPRNEQFFGPGTRLTVL.